This TCR beta chain was sequenced in a study of CD8+ T cells in alopecia areata. The overall study: Treatment of the treated patients consisted of oral tofacitinib, 5 to 10 mg twice daily.

Study-wide results and limits: Lesional tissue from the scalp (especially in alopecia totalis/universalis) showed higher clonality than normal scalp.

As regards this clone: What it binds is not known.

PBMCs yielded sorted CD4+ and CD8+ T cells. CDR1 SGHTA and CDR2 FQGTGA come from the germline V gene. The trim removed 5 bases at V and 0 bases at J, leaving 8 bases unmatched. The CDR3 is made up of 17 amino acids. Sequencing templates came from extracted RNA that was reverse transcribed into cDNA. The table came from immunoSEQ multiplex PCR; TCRdb's copy has only in-frame clones and leaves some out. The profile shows some 180,000 clones, 50% to 70% of them singletons. This chain joins TRBV7-3 and TRBJ2-3; 10 bases fit TRBD2. Sequencing used CD4+ T cells sorted from blood, obtained at week 0. This receptor was taken from a human donor with alopecia areata. The DNA of the CDR3 is TGTGCCAGCAGCCTCAGGACTAGCGGAAAAAGCACAGATACGCAGTATTTT. This codes for CASSLRTSGKSTDTQYF.